This entry features one TCR beta chain sequence. This record belongs to a study of T cell changes during pregnancy in multiple sclerosis. The V end was cut by 3 bases, the J end by 2 bases, with 10 bases between. CDR1 is MNHEY and CDR2 is SVGAGI in the germline V gene. This CDR3 is built from 14 residues. Generated by immunoSEQ multiplex PCR, the TCRdb table keeps only in-frame clones and is missing some. This table holds tens of thousands of clones, 85% to 95% found once. The V and J genes are TRBV6-5 and TRBJ1-2, with D perhaps matching TRBD1 (6 bases). The receptor's source is a female donor with multiple sclerosis, enrolled in a pregnancy study. This specimen was peripheral blood, taken after pregnancy. CDR3 DNA sequence: TGTGCCAGCAGTTATTCAGGGGAGAACTATGGCTACACCTTC. This translates into CASSYSGENYGYTF.